This T cell receptor (beta chain) appears in the sequencing data of a study of shared clonotypes between healthy human individuals. Germline CDR1 and CDR2: SQVTM and ANQGSEA. V lost 0 bases to trimming and J lost 4 bases; unmatched junction nucleotides: 6. CDR3 length equals 15 residues. Data came from immunoSEQ multiplex PCR; TCRdb stores just in-frame clones and leaves some out. Found here are about 680,000 clones, approximately 73% of them singletons; the top ten hold 1.5% to 2%. The sample consisted of memory CD4+ T cells sorted from blood. The subset denotes: CD45RA-negative fraction. The V call is TRBV29-1, the J call TRBJ1-2; 9 bases fit TRBD1. The TCR sequence derives from a woman aged 25 to 39 in good health. CDR3 residues: CSVEDLPGQGYGYTF. The CDR3 nucleotides read TGCAGCGTTGAAGATCTTCCGGGACAGGGCTATGGCTACACCTTC.